Given below is one TCR beta chain in context. This sample is part of a study of blood T cell repertoires in COVID-19. As for the study in general: The United States, Italy and Spain supplied acute and convalescent COVID-19 samples. In each case, the material was cDNA or gDNA derived from T cells, B-cell-depleted T cells, or PBMCs.

Germline CDR1 reads SNHLY; CDR2 reads FYNNEI. There are 12 residues in the CDR3. The ends were cut back, 7 bases at V and 5 bases at J, with 11 bases in the middle. As originally analysed: From reference gene primer amplification, estimates of nucleated cell counts were derived. Sequencing was performed with immunoSEQ multiplex PCR; in TCRdb, only in-frame clones are kept and a portion is missing. Clonal size and the V and J genes are those of that table, whereas D and trimming came from the DNA. Among some 300,000 clones listed, approximately 89% were seen once. This clonotype was sampled from a woman aged 25 to 39 who had recovered from COVID-19. This chain links TRBV2 with TRBJ2-5; D is uncertain. The sample comprised peripheral blood. The CDR3 protein is CASTYEEETQYF. For the CDR3, the DNA is TGTGCCAGCACCTACGAGGAGGAGACCCAGTACTTC.